A selection of T cell receptor beta chains follows, all from one sample in a study of healthy donors' naive CD4 and CD8 T cells. TCRdb passed the reads through MiXCR, listing each CDR3 protein once. The table has approximately 200,000 distinct CDR3 sequences, about 76% seen once. Sample: naive CD4+ and CD8+ T cells sorted from blood, pooled from several donors. Every receptor here comes from a pool of human donors in good health; the sample pools cells from several healthy donors. Both conserved end residues are part of each CDR3. The D gene is left open where the match is weak. Only part of the rows carry a size: once, few, many, or a class if the clone is expanded.

clone_size,d_call,v_call,cdr3_length,j_call,cdr3_nt,cdr3_aa
.,TRBD1,TRBV29-1,15,TRBJ1-2,TGCAGCGTTGAACTCCGGGACAGGGGTTTCTATGGCTACACCTTC,CSVELRDRGFYGYTF
.,TRBD2,TRBV7-8,16,TRBJ2-1,TGTGCCAGCAGCACCGGGATTAGCGGGAGTGTAAGTGAGCAGTTCTTC,CASSTGISGSVSEQFF
.,.,TRBV6-2/TRBV6-3,12,TRBJ1-2,TGTGCCGGCAGTTACGGGACACATGGCTACACCTTC,CAGSYGTHGYTF
.,TRBD1,TRBV29-1,13,TRBJ2-5,TGCAGCGTCCAACAGGGGCTCCAAGAGACCCAGTACTTC,CSVQQGLQETQYF
.,TRBD1,TRBV29-1,15,TRBJ2-7,TGCAGCCCACTTTTCCTAAGGGACAGATCCTACGAGCAGTACTTC,CSPLFLRDRSYEQYF
.,.,TRBV5-1,15,TRBJ2-5,TGCGCCAGCAGCTTATTAGGAGACAGGCAAGAGACCCAGTACTTC,CASSLLGDRQETQYF
.,TRBD1,TRBV29-1,12,TRBJ1-1,TGCAGCGGTACAGGGGATACATCCAAAGCTTTCTTT,CSGTGDTSKAFF
.,.,TRBV6-5,15,TRBJ2-3,TGTGCCAGCAGGACGATAGCGTCTAGCACAGATACGCAGTATTTT,CASRTIASSTDTQYF
.,.,TRBV20-1,11,TRBJ1-2,TGCAGTGACGGGGGGCGGAATGGCTACACCTTC,CSDGGRNGYTF
.,.,TRBV7-4,11,TRBJ1-1,TGTGCCAGCAACCGGGACACTGAAGCTTTCTTT,CASNRDTEAFF
.,.,TRBV19,14,TRBJ1-4,TGTGCCAGTAGCAGAATGGCAACTAATGAAAAACTGTTTTTT,CASSRMATNEKLFF
.,.,TRBV18,12,TRBJ2-7,TGTGCCAGCTCATCGGGACCTCCCGAGCAGTACTTC,CASSSGPPEQYF
.,.,TRBV21-1,17,TRBJ2-5,TGTGCCAGCAGCAAAGAAGGCAGCGGAGGTCGGAAAAAGACCCAGTACTTC,CASSKEGSGGRKKTQYF
few,.,TRBV10-3,13,TRBJ1-1,TGTGCCATCACGGGAGTATTGAACACTGAAGCTTTCTTT,CAITGVLNTEAFF
.,.,TRBV7-8,13,TRBJ2-7,TGTGCCAGCAGCTTAGTGACAGTCTACGAGCAGTACTTC,CASSLVTVYEQYF
.,TRBD1,TRBV20-1,15,TRBJ2-1,TGCAGTGCTAGAATGGGGACAGGGCGTTACAATGAGCAGTTCTTC,CSARMGTGRYNEQFF
.,.,TRBV12-3/TRBV12-4,14,TRBJ1-3,TGTGCCAGCAGTTACAGGAACTCTGGAAACACCATATATTTT,CASSYRNSGNTIYF
.,.,TRBV6-2/TRBV6-3,17,TRBJ1-1,TGTGCCAGCAGTTACTCGATCCCCGCTGACATGAACACTGAAGCTTTCTTT,CASSYSIPADMNTEAFF
.,.,TRBV29-1,14,TRBJ2-3,TGCAGCGTTGAGGTACTAGTGCCCACAGATACGCAGTATTTT,CSVEVLVPTDTQYF
.,TRBD1,TRBV19,14,TRBJ1-5,TGTGCCAGTAGTACGACAGGGATGTATCAGCCCCAGCATTTT,CASSTTGMYQPQHF
.,TRBD1,TRBV29-1,14,TRBJ1-2,TGCAGCGTTGGGCCCTTGACAGGGGAATATGGCTACACCTTC,CSVGPLTGEYGYTF
few,.,TRBV29-1,13,TRBJ2-1,TGCAGCGTTGCCAGGGCGAGGGGCAATGAGCAGTTCTTC,CSVARARGNEQFF
.,TRBD1,TRBV5-1,15,TRBJ2-7,TGCGCCAGCAGCGGGGACAGGGGACTGTCCTACGAGCAGTACTTC,CASSGDRGLSYEQYF
.,.,TRBV10-3,15,TRBJ2-3,TGTGCCATCAGGTACGCGACTCAATACACAGATACGCAGTATTTT,CAIRYATQYTDTQYF
.,.,TRBV6-5,14,TRBJ1-1,TGTGCTAGCAGTTATTGGGCGGGTTACACTGAAGCTTTCTTT,CASSYWAGYTEAFF
.,TRBD1,TRBV4-1,15,TRBJ1-1,TGCGCCAGCAGCCCGTCGAGCGGGACAGGGGCAGGAGCTTTCTTT,CASSPSSGTGAGAFF
.,.,TRBV5-6,13,TRBJ2-7,TGTGCCAGCAGCTTGGCGGGCCCGGGGGAGCAGTACTTC,CASSLAGPGEQYF
.,.,TRBV20-1,16,TRBJ1-1,TGCAGTGCTAGAGCCGCTGGGTCCCAGTTGAACACTGAAGCTTTCTTT,CSARAAGSQLNTEAFF
few,.,TRBV19,13,TRBJ1-1,TGTGCCAGTAGTAAAAGCCTTAACACTGAAGCTTTCTTT,CASSKSLNTEAFF
few,TRBD1,TRBV12-3/TRBV12-4,17,TRBJ2-5,TGTGCCAGCAGCCCACGGAGGCCGGGACAGGGGCAAGAGACCCAGTACTTC,CASSPRRPGQGQETQYF
.,TRBD1,TRBV29-1,12,TRBJ1-2,TGCAGCGTAGCCGGGACAGTATTTGGCTACACCTTC,CSVAGTVFGYTF
.,TRBD1,TRBV6-6,13,TRBJ1-1,TGTGCCAGCAGACAGACAGGGTCCGCTGAAGCTTTCTTT,CASRQTGSAEAFF
.,.,TRBV6-1,16,TRBJ1-6,TGTGCCAGCAGGGGAGACAGTCCCTATTATAATTCACCCCTCCACTTT,CASRGDSPYYNSPLHF
.,TRBD1,TRBV27,16,TRBJ1-1,TGTGCCAGCAGTTTCGGGGACAGGGTATATGGTTCTGAAGCTTTCTTT,CASSFGDRVYGSEAFF
.,.,TRBV27,17,TRBJ1-5,TGTGCCAGCAGTTCTTTCCGCGAGAGAAATAGCAATCAGCCCCAGCATTTT,CASSSFRERNSNQPQHF
.,.,TRBV6-5,15,TRBJ2-7,TGTGCCAGCAGCTACGGTACCGGGGGTTGGTACGAGCAGTACTTC,CASSYGTGGWYEQYF
.,TRBD2,TRBV29-1,14,TRBJ2-7,TGCAGCGTTCCACTAGCGTCAGCTCCCTACGAGCAGTACTTC,CSVPLASAPYEQYF